A selection of T cell receptor beta chains follows, all from one sample in a study of T cells in Graves' hyperthyroidism and ophthalmopathy. TCRdb re-called the multiplex PCR reads through MiXCR, storing one row per CDR3 protein. The data contain 200,000 to 250,000 distinct CDR3 sequences, more than 15% of them singletons. The sequenced sample consisted of blood. Receptors originate from a man in his fifties or sixties with Graves' hyperthyroidism. CDR3s include the opening cysteine and the closing phenylalanine or tryptophan. Fields, in order: J gene, D gene, V gene, clone size, CDR3 protein, CDR3 DNA. A D gene is named only where the DNA matches it firmly. Expanded clones get a size class; other rows say once, few or many, or leave the size out.

j_gene: TRBJ2-3
d_gene: TRBD2
v_gene: TRBV20-1
abundance: many
CDR3aa: CSARETSGSPDTQYF
CDR3nt: TGCAGTGCTAGAGAGACTAGCGGGAGTCCAGATACGCAGTATTTT

j_gene: TRBJ2-1
d_gene: TRBD2
v_gene: TRBV11-3
abundance: many
CDR3aa: CASSSTLLAGGYNEQFF
CDR3nt: TGTGCCAGCAGCTCCACCCTACTAGCGGGAGGTTACAATGAGCAGTTCTTC

j_gene: TRBJ2-2
d_gene: TRBD1
v_gene: TRBV6-2/TRBV6-3
abundance: few
CDR3aa: CASSRTGEGGELFF
CDR3nt: TGTGCCAGCAGTCGCACAGGGGAAGGGGGGGAGCTGTTTTTT

j_gene: TRBJ2-2
d_gene: TRBD1
v_gene: TRBV12-5
abundance: many
CDR3aa: CASGGGTGFSAGELFF
CDR3nt: TGTGCTAGTGGTGGCGGGACAGGGTTTTCCGCCGGGGAGCTGTTTTTT

j_gene: TRBJ2-3
d_gene: .
v_gene: TRBV2
abundance: many
CDR3aa: CASSGTFTDTQYF
CDR3nt: TGTGCCAGCAGCGGGACCTTCACAGATACGCAGTATTTT

j_gene: TRBJ2-2
d_gene: TRBD2
v_gene: TRBV19
abundance: few
CDR3aa: CASSKASGSANTGELFF
CDR3nt: TGTGCCAGTAGTAAAGCTAGCGGGAGCGCGAACACCGGGGAGCTGTTTTTT

j_gene: TRBJ1-2
d_gene: .
v_gene: TRBV28
abundance: many
CDR3aa: CASSRVWGANYGYTF
CDR3nt: TGTGCCAGCAGTAGAGTGTGGGGGGCAAACTATGGCTACACCTTC

j_gene: TRBJ2-7
d_gene: TRBD2
v_gene: TRBV5-1
abundance: .
CDR3aa: CASSLEGSGRNEQYF
CDR3nt: TGCGCCAGCAGCTTGGAAGGTAGCGGGAGAAACGAGCAGTACTTC

j_gene: TRBJ2-7
d_gene: TRBD2
v_gene: TRBV11-1
abundance: many
CDR3aa: CASSSQSGRENEQYF
CDR3nt: TGTGCCAGCAGCTCACAGAGCGGGAGGGAAAACGAGCAGTACTTC

j_gene: TRBJ2-2
d_gene: .
v_gene: TRBV3-1
abundance: few
CDR3aa: CASAEGTGELFF
CDR3nt: TGTGCCAGCGCGGAGGGGACCGGGGAGCTGTTTTTT

j_gene: TRBJ1-2
d_gene: .
v_gene: TRBV3-1
abundance: many
CDR3aa: CASSRGSTYGYTF
CDR3nt: TGTGCCAGCAGCCGGGGGTCCACCTATGGCTACACCTTC

j_gene: TRBJ2-1
d_gene: .
v_gene: TRBV7-9
abundance: few
CDR3aa: CASSLVAGFRGDNGQFF
CDR3nt: TGTGCCAGCAGCTTAGTTGCAGGGTTCCGGGGGGACAATGGGCAGTTCTTC

j_gene: TRBJ1-6
d_gene: .
v_gene: TRBV27
abundance: many
CDR3aa: CASRGAGQYNSPLHF
CDR3nt: TGTGCCAGCAGGGGGGCAGGACAATATAATTCACCCCTCCACTTT

j_gene: TRBJ2-7
d_gene: .
v_gene: TRBV5-1
abundance: many
CDR3aa: CASSTDGSYEQYF
CDR3nt: TGCGCCAGCAGCACGGACGGTTCCTACGAGCAGTACTTC

j_gene: TRBJ2-3
d_gene: .
v_gene: TRBV20-1
abundance: .
CDR3aa: CSAAPVGSDTQYF
CDR3nt: TGCAGTGCGGCCCCCGTCGGGTCAGATACGCAGTATTTT

j_gene: TRBJ1-1
d_gene: .
v_gene: TRBV19
abundance: .
CDR3aa: CASSFLQQGRHAFF
CDR3nt: TGTGCCAGTAGTTTTCTTCAACAGGGCCGGCATGCTTTCTTT

j_gene: TRBJ2-1
d_gene: .
v_gene: TRBV6-1
abundance: few
CDR3aa: CASKRGRASFDEQFF
CDR3nt: TGTGCCAGCAAGAGGGGGAGGGCCTCGTTCGATGAGCAGTTCTTC

j_gene: TRBJ1-1
d_gene: .
v_gene: TRBV30
abundance: many
CDR3aa: CAWSVSGQTEAFF
CDR3nt: TGTGCCTGGAGTGTGTCTGGCCAGACTGAAGCTTTCTTT

j_gene: TRBJ2-2
d_gene: TRBD2
v_gene: TRBV6-4
abundance: many
CDR3aa: CASSDSAGAGELFF
CDR3nt: TGTGCCAGCAGTGACTCAGCGGGAGCCGGGGAGCTGTTTTTT